Listed below are T cell receptor beta chains from one sample, sequenced in a study of blood T cell repertoires in COVID-19. The table came from immunoSEQ multiplex PCR; TCRdb's copy has only in-frame clones and leaves some out. The sample contains about 430,000 clones, approximately 90% of which appear only once. Sequencing was done on a sample of PBMCs or T cells enriched from blood (not recorded which). These receptors came from a woman between 18 and 29 years old who had been exposed to COVID-19. Each CDR3 is given with its conserved first and last residue. D genes are given only for firm matches. Size values are once, few and many counts, or a class for expanded clones, and some rows have none.

d_call	v_call	j_call	clone_size	cdr3_aa	cdr3_nt
-	TRBV6-5	TRBJ2-7	-	CASSYANEQYF	TGTGCCAGCAGTTACGCGAACGAGCAGTACTTC
-	TRBV18	TRBJ2-2	-	CASSPVRGDTGELFF	TGTGCCAGCTCACCGGTACGGGGAGACACCGGGGAGCTGTTTTTT
TRBD1	TRBV19	TRBJ2-7	-	CASSVGWTGGLKFGSYEQYF	TGTGCCAGTAGTGTGGGTTGGACAGGTGGACTGAAATTTGGGTCCTACGAGCAGTACTTC
-	TRBV10-1	TRBJ2-2	-	CASSLNTRFGPMNTGELFF	TGCGCCAGCAGTCTCAACACTAGATTCGGCCCTATGAACACCGGGGAGCTGTTTTTT
-	TRBV7-2	TRBJ1-6	-	CASSPLQPGISYNSPLHF	TGTGCCAGCAGCCCCCTCCAACCAGGGATCTCCTATAATTCACCCCTCCACTTT
-	TRBV28	TRBJ1-6	-	CASSLDRLGYNSPLHF	TGTGCCAGCAGTTTAGACAGGCTCGGCTATAATTCACCCCTCCACTTT
TRBD1	TRBV28	TRBJ2-7	few	CASSLGQGFSYEQYF	TGTGCCAGCAGTCTCGGACAGGGGTTCTCCTACGAGCAGTACTTC
-	TRBV7-2	TRBJ1-1	-	CASSYSMNTEAFF	TGTGCCAGCAGCTATTCAATGAACACTGAAGCTTTCTTT
TRBD1	TRBV7-2	TRBJ1-4	-	CASSLDRGAEKLFF	TGTGCCAGCAGCCTGGACAGGGGCGCGGAAAAACTGTTTTTT
-	TRBV9	TRBJ2-3	-	CASSVRRGSDTQYF	TGTGCCAGCAGCGTGAGAAGGGGGTCAGATACGCAGTATTTT
TRBD2	TRBV3-1/TRBV3-2	TRBJ2-3	-	CASIQSGSPDTQYF	TGTGCCAGCATCCAAAGCGGGAGCCCAGATACGCAGTATTTT
TRBD1	TRBV28	TRBJ2-1	-	CASTPGQGNEQFF	TGTGCCAGCACCCCCGGACAGGGCAATGAGCAGTTCTTC
TRBD1	TRBV28	TRBJ1-1	-	CASSYTGVVNTEAFF	TGTGCCAGCAGTTATACAGGGGTGGTGAACACTGAAGCTTTCTTT
-	TRBV6-5	TRBJ1-1	-	CAIRGMNTEAFF	TGTGCCATACGGGGAATGAACACTGAAGCTTTCTTT
TRBD1	TRBV18	TRBJ1-6	few	CASSPGQGSSPLHF	TGTGCCAGCTCACCCGGACAGGGGAGTTCACCCCTCCACTTT
TRBD1	TRBV12-3/TRBV12-4	TRBJ1-2	few	CASSSGTGYVYTF	TGTGCCAGCAGTTCCGGGACAGGGTATGTCTACACCTTC
-	TRBV19	TRBJ2-1	-	CASSMAGAENNEQFF	TGTGCCAGTAGTATGGCAGGGGCGGAAAACAATGAGCAGTTCTTC
TRBD2	TRBV28	TRBJ2-1	-	CASSPGGLLLAGNNEQFF	TGTGCCAGCAGTCCCGGCGGTTTGTTACTAGCGGGAAACAATGAGCAGTTCTTC
TRBD1	TRBV2	TRBJ2-3	-	CASTGTAYRDTQYF	TGTGCCAGTACAGGGACAGCTTACCGAGATACGCAGTATTTT
-	TRBV28	TRBJ1-2	-	CASTIRTVDGYTF	TGTGCCAGCACCATTCGGACAGTTGATGGCTACACCTTC
-	TRBV6-2/TRBV6-3	TRBJ1-6	-	CASSPLRPNSYRFNSPLHF	TGTGCCAGCAGTCCACTACGGCCCAACTCTTATCGCTTTAATTCACCCCTCCACTTT
TRBD2	TRBV27	TRBJ2-2	-	CASSLRHSGGVTGELFF	TGTGCCAGCAGTTTAAGACATAGCGGGGGAGTCACCGGGGAGCTGTTTTTT
TRBD2	TRBV2	TRBJ2-5	once	CASRGGSGRGGGETQYF	TGTGCCAGCAGAGGTGGTAGCGGGAGGGGAGGTGGAGAGACCCAGTACTTC
-	TRBV5-5	TRBJ1-1	once	CASSPLPSGDTEAFF	TGTGCCAGCAGCCCGCTCCCATCAGGTGACACTGAAGCTTTCTTT
TRBD2	TRBV5-3	TRBJ2-7	-	CARSWLAGGSEQYF	TGTGCCAGAAGCTGGCTAGCGGGAGGTTCCGAGCAGTACTTC
TRBD1	TRBV30	TRBJ1-4	-	CAWATGGSGEKLFF	TGTGCCTGGGCAACAGGGGGATCAGGAGAAAAACTGTTTTTT
TRBD1	TRBV29-1	TRBJ1-1	-	CSGEQGAEAFF	TGCAGCGGCGAACAGGGGGCTGAAGCTTTCTTT
TRBD1	TRBV28	TRBJ1-3	few	CASRLGTGGRGNTIYF	TGTGCCAGCAGGTTGGGGACAGGGGGCCGCGGAAACACCATATATTTT
TRBD1	TRBV4-3	TRBJ2-5	-	CASSQDFGTGRGRQETQYF	TGCGCCAGCAGCCAAGATTTTGGGACAGGGCGCGGGCGCCAAGAGACCCAGTACTTC
-	TRBV6-1	TRBJ2-7	-	CASSETDEQYF	TGTGCCAGCAGTGAAACAGACGAGCAGTACTTC
TRBD2	TRBV19	TRBJ2-5	once	CASSSTSGRARETQYF	TGTGCCAGTAGTTCGACTAGCGGGAGGGCCCGAGAGACCCAGTACTTC
TRBD1	TRBV18	TRBJ2-7	-	CASSPPGQSVFGSLYEQYF	TGTGCCAGCTCACCACCGGGACAGTCGGTTTTCGGGTCTCTTTACGAGCAGTACTTC
-	TRBV20-1	TRBJ2-1	-	CSARVIVEQFF	TGCAGTGCTAGAGTCATTGTTGAGCAGTTCTTC
-	TRBV2	TRBJ1-5	-	CASSEQAGNSNQPQHF	TGTGCCAGCAGTGAACAGGCAGGGAATAGCAATCAGCCCCAGCATTTT
-	TRBV4-1	TRBJ2-3	-	CASSQESDPSPLHTSTDTQYF	TGCGCCAGCAGCCAAGAAAGTGATCCCTCTCCTCTCCATACTAGCACAGATACGCAGTATTTT
TRBD1	TRBV7-2	TRBJ1-2	few	CASSLGDRGVAGYTF	TGTGCCAGCAGCTTAGGGGACAGGGGCGTTGCGGGCTACACCTTC
-	TRBV2	TRBJ1-2	-	CASSEALRRVDYGYTF	TGTGCCAGCAGTGAAGCGCTTCGCCGGGTGGACTATGGCTACACCTTC
-	TRBV7-6	TRBJ1-6	-	CASSLFGRAGSSYNSPLHF	TGTGCCAGCAGCTTATTCGGCAGGGCGGGAAGCTCCTATAATTCACCCCTCCACTTT
TRBD1	TRBV30	TRBJ1-5	-	CAWSGDSHSNQPQHF	TGTGCCTGGAGTGGGGACAGTCATAGCAATCAGCCCCAGCATTTT
-	TRBV2	TRBJ2-2	few	CASSDTPPEWTGELFF	TGTGCCAGCAGCGATACCCCCCCGGAGTGGACCGGGGAGCTGTTTTTT
-	TRBV6-5	TRBJ1-5	-	CASRDRLDNQPQHF	TGTGCCAGCAGAGACCGACTTGACAATCAGCCCCAGCATTTT
TRBD1	TRBV12-3/TRBV12-4	TRBJ1-2	-	CASSPGQSYGYTF	TGTGCCAGCAGTCCGGGACAGTCCTATGGCTACACCTTC
-	TRBV7-2	TRBJ1-3	-	CASSSGGFSSGNTIYF	TGTGCCAGCAGCTCGGGGGGCTTCAGCTCTGGAAACACCATATATTTT
TRBD2	TRBV4-2	TRBJ2-1	-	CASSQDAGLAGRDEQFF	TGTGCCAGCAGCCAAGATGCGGGACTAGCGGGAAGAGATGAGCAGTTCTTC
TRBD2	TRBV3-1/TRBV3-2	TRBJ2-3	-	CASSHYSGLAGASSSTDTQYF	TGTGCCAGCAGCCATTACTCCGGACTAGCGGGGGCCTCATCTAGCACAGATACGCAGTATTTT
-	TRBV19	TRBJ1-4	-	CASSIDATNEKLFF	TGTGCCAGTAGTATAGACGCAACTAATGAAAAACTGTTTTTT
TRBD1	TRBV7-3	TRBJ1-3	-	CASSRGQGSNTIYF	TGTGCCAGCAGCCGGGGACAGGGCTCAAACACCATATATTTT
TRBD1	TRBV12-3/TRBV12-4	TRBJ1-2	-	CASSPGTVTSYTF	TGTGCCAGCAGTCCGGGGACAGTCACGAGCTACACCTTC
TRBD2	TRBV28	TRBJ2-7	-	CASSFTSGRAHEQYF	TGTGCCAGCAGTTTCACTAGCGGGAGGGCCCACGAGCAGTACTTC
-	TRBV5-5	TRBJ1-1	once	CASRDGWQEGMNTEAFF	TGTGCCAGCAGGGATGGTTGGCAGGAGGGGATGAACACTGAAGCTTTCTTT
-	TRBV24-1	TRBJ2-1	-	CATSGQQRYNEQFF	TGTGCCACCAGTGGGCAACAAAGATACAATGAGCAGTTCTTC
-	TRBV7-2	TRBJ2-5	-	CASTTGFQETQYF	TGTGCCAGCACTACAGGGTTCCAAGAGACCCAGTACTTC
-	TRBV25-1	TRBJ2-2	-	CASSDQPRVATGELFF	TGTGCCAGCAGTGACCAGCCCAGGGTGGCCACCGGGGAGCTGTTTTTT